This passage covers 11 T cell receptor beta chains from one sample sequenced in a study of identical twins. MiXCR, applied by TCRdb to the 5' RACE reads, yields one record per CDR3 protein. Seen here are roughly 690,000 distinct CDR3 sequences, around 21% observed once, and the top ten hold approximately 4.5%. This same sample was also taken into another study, of T cells expressing NK-cell markers.

Sequencing used PBMCs. These receptors came from a woman under 30 in good health.

The rearrangement joins TRBV29-1 to TRBJ2-4, with D maybe TRBD2 (5 bases). V was clipped by 6 bases and J by 0 bases, with 15 bases between them. The CDR3 contains 15 residues. Germline V gene sequence: CDR1 SQVTM, CDR2 ANQGSEA. CDR3 DNA: TGCAGCGTACGAGGGATGGAACTAGCCAAAAACATTCAGTACTTC. It specifies CSVRGMELAKNIQYF.

In this sample, this clonotype turned up a few times. The chain links TRBV29-1 to TRBJ1-1; 10 bases match TRBD1. V shed 6 bases, J shed 1 base, and the junction held 5 bases outside the gene matches. Germline assignment: CDR1 SQVTM and CDR2 ANQGSEA. The CDR3 covers 14 residues. CDR3 coding DNA: TGCAGCGTGCTGGGACAGGGGAAGAACACTGAAGCTTTCTTT. Protein product: CSVLGQGKNTEAFF.

This clonotype has more than one count but fewer than ten. The chain employs TRBV12-5 and TRBJ2-7; no clear D. The germline V gene has CDR1 LGHNT and CDR2 FRNRAP. Trimming removed 4 bases from V and 7 bases from J, with 11 bases in between. CDR3 length equals 12 residues. The DNA for the CDR3 is TGTGCTAGTGGTTCGACTCTGTGGGAGCAGTACTTC. Protein: CASGSTLWEQYF.

The J gene is TRBJ2-7, the V gene TRBV29-1; 7 bases fit TRBD2. After removal of 6 bases from V and 3 bases from J, the junction contained 5 bases not matched to a gene. CDR1 and CDR2 from the germline V gene are SQVTM and ANQGSEA. The length of the CDR3 is 12 residues. DNA of the CDR3: TGCAGCGTGGATGGGACTAACTACGAGCAGTACTTC. Translation gives CSVDGTNYEQYF.

The V and J genes are TRBV5-1 and TRBJ1-2; D ambiguous. This CDR3 has 13 residues. Per the germline V gene, CDR1 is SGHRS and CDR2 is YFSETQ. Trimming left V 3 bases short and J 0 bases short, with 6 bases between. CDR3 DNA: TGCGCCAGCAGCTACGCCACTAACTATGGCTACACCTTC. Translated: CASSYATNYGYTF.

V and J are TRBV20-1 and TRBJ2-3, with unresolved D. V dropped 7 bases and J dropped 0 bases, with 11 bases sitting between them. The CDR3 has 13 residues. CDR1 is DFQATT and CDR2 is SNEGSKA in the germline V gene (reference sequence). As DNA, the CDR3 is TGCAGTGGAGGCCCACCTAGCACAGATACGCAGTATTTT. It translates to CSGGPPSTDTQYF.

As regards this clonotype: As the CDR3 is not closed by the conserved phenylalanine or tryptophan, this likely results from a read error. The rearrangement joins TRBV7-2 to TRBJ1-1, with D perhaps matching TRBD1 (6 bases). CDR1 is SGHTA, CDR2 FQGNSA, per germline. This CDR3 is built from 13 residues. Deletions cut 5 bases from V and 1 base from J, with 8 bases between. The CDR3 region is CASSRQENTEAFY. CDR3 nucleotide sequence: TGTGCCAGCAGCCGACAGGAGAACACTGAAGCTTTCTAT.

The V and J genes are TRBV5-6 and TRBJ1-2; 7 bases map to TRBD1. There are 12 residues in the CDR3. CDR1 and CDR2 from the germline V gene are SGHDT and YYEEEE. Germline trimming cut 2 bases from V and 6 bases from J; bases unmatched to any gene: 1. CDR3 residues: CASSFGQDGYTF. The DNA for the CDR3 is TGTGCCAGCAGCTTCGGACAGGATGGCTACACCTTC.

Concerning this clonotype itself: A much larger clone sits a single nucleotide away, making a read error possible. The chain is built from TRBV6-5 and TRBJ2-7, with unresolved D. Looked up from germline, CDR1 is MNHEY and CDR2 is SVGAGI. The length of the CDR3 is 10 residues. Trimming took 7 bases from V and 2 from J, leaving 3 bases between them. CDR3 sequence reads: CASNTYEQYF. The CDR3 DNA follows: TGTGCCAGCAACACCTACGAGCAGTACTTC.

This clonotype was seen a few times. The genes are TRBV5-1 and TRBJ1-1; 8 bases match TRBD1. The CDR3 totals 14 residues. Germline loops: CDR1 SGHRS, CDR2 YFSETQ. V trimming: 7 bases; J trimming: 0 bases; junction bases outside the gene matches: 5. In DNA, the CDR3 is TGCGCCAGCCACCTGGACAGGGTGAACACTGAAGCTTTCTTT. This translates into CASHLDRVNTEAFF.

The table lists this clonotype with many counts. The chain has TRBV12-3 or TRBV12-4 and TRBJ2-1, with a possible D match to TRBD2 (6 bases). The germline V and J ends were trimmed by 2 bases and 12 bases, with 14 bases remaining between them. CDR3 length: 13 residues. DNA for the CDR3: TGTGCCAGCAGTTTAAGAGCGGGCGGCGGGCAGTTCTTC. It yields the protein CASSLRAGGGQFF.